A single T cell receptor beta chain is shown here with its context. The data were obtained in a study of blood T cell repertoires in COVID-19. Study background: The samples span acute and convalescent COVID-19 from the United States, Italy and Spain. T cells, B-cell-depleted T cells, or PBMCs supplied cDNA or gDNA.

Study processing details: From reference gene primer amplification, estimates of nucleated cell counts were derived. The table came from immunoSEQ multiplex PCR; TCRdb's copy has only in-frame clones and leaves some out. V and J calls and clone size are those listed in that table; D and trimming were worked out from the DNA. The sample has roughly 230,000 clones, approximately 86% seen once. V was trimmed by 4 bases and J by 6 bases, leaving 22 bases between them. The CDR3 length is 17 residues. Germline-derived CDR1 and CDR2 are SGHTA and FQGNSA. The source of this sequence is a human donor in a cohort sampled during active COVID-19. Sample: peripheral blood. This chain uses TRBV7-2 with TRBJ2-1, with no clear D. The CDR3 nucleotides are TGTGCCAGCAGCTCATCCTCCGGTCTTGCTCTCCCCAATGAGCAGTTCTTC. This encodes CASSSSSGLALPNEQFF.